The 26 T cell receptor beta chains presented below share a single source sample, sequenced in a study of shared clonotypes between healthy human individuals. Sequencing used immunoSEQ multiplex PCR; TCRdb keeps in-frame clones, though not all of them. Among hundreds of thousands of clones, roughly 83% were seen once, and the ten largest hold around 14%. The sequencing sample was made of PBMCs. Every receptor here comes from a woman aged 40 to 50 in good health. Some clones in this sample may be carry-over from other donors' samples.

Remarks on this clone: The same CDR3 also results from other DNA sequences found in this sample. V gene TRBV18 combines with J gene TRBJ1-1; TRBD1 is a possible D gene (5 bases). The CDR3 is 16 residues long. Trimming left V 0 bases short and J 0 bases short, with 11 bases between. Germline V gene data show CDR1 as KGHSH and CDR2 as LQKENI. This chain's CDR3 is CASSPPRTGVNTEAFF. The CDR3 region has the DNA TGTGCCAGCTCACCACCTCGAACAGGAGTGAACACTGAAGCTTTCTTT.

The CDR3 loop reads CASSNREPYSNQPQHF. CDR3 in DNA: TGTGCCAGCTCGAACCGAGAACCCTATAGCAATCAGCCCCAGCATTTT. The V gene is TRBV18, the J gene TRBJ1-5; D gene ambiguous. Germline CDR1 is KGHSH and CDR2 is LQKENI. V was cut by 6 bases and J by 0 bases, with 15 bases left in between. This CDR3 spans 16 amino acids.

The chain joins TRBV6-1 to TRBJ1-2; 9 bases fit TRBD1. The CDR3 has 12 amino acids. V dropped 8 bases and J dropped 7; count of bases not matched to a gene: 5. In germline, CDR1 is MNHNS, CDR2 SASEGT. The CDR3 protein is CASGWTGVGYTF. The CDR3 DNA reads TGTGCCAGCGGATGGACAGGGGTTGGCTACACCTTC.

The rearrangement links TRBV18 to TRBJ2-7; D is unclear. Trimming pared 2 bases from V and 6 bases from J, leaving 14 bases between. Germline CDR1 reads KGHSH; CDR2 reads LQKENI. The CDR3 loop spans 14 amino acids. The CDR3 region has the DNA TGTGCCAGCTCACCATTACGTGATCTGGTCGAGCAGTACTTC. Its protein product is CASSPLRDLVEQYF.

The J gene is TRBJ2-5, the V gene TRBV11-2; no clear D. Looked up from germline, CDR1 is SGHAT and CDR2 is FQNNGV. The CDR3 length is 13 residues. Trimming took off 1 base at V and 9 bases at J, with 12 bases between the two ends. The CDR3 DNA follows: TGTGCCAGCAGCTTAGGTAGTGAGTCGGCCCAGTACTTC. It encodes CASSLGSESAQYF.

The chain carries TRBV11-3 and TRBJ2-5; D might be TRBD2 (5 bases). Germline-derived CDR1 and CDR2 are SGHNT and YENEEA. This CDR3 contains 15 residues. Trimming removed 6 bases at V and 5 bases at J, with 19 bases between. The CDR3 here is CASSSRGKMGETQYF. CDR3 coding DNA: TGTGCCAGCAGTTCCCGGGGAAAAATGGGGGAGACCCAGTACTTC.

The V and J genes are TRBV7-9 and TRBJ2-1; 9 bases are a match to TRBD2. Germline V gene lookup returns CDR1 SEHNR and CDR2 FQNEAQ (reference sequence). There are 16 residues in the CDR3. With 5 bases clipped from V and 2 bases from J, the junction kept 7 bases outside the gene matches. The CDR3 nucleotides are TGTGCCAGCAGCACGAGACTAGCGGTGGCCTACAATGAGCAGTTCTTC. As protein: CASSTRLAVAYNEQFF.

The chain links TRBV2 to TRBJ1-4; 7 positions match TRBD1. The CDR3 is made up of 13 amino acids. The V segment lost 3 bases and the J segment 5 bases; nucleotides outside the gene matches: 0. CDR1 and CDR2 (germline): SNHLY, FYNNEI. CDR3 coding DNA: TGTGCCAGCAGTGACAGGGGGAATGAAAAACTGTTTTTT. It is translated as CASSDRGNEKLFF.

The chain recombines TRBV13 with TRBJ2-7, with TRBD2 as a possible D gene (5 bases). This CDR3 is built from 16 residues. Per the germline V gene, CDR1 is PRHDT and CDR2 is FYEKMQ (reference sequence). V was shortened by 0 bases and J by 4 bases, with 16 bases between the two germline ends. CDR3 sequence: CASSLGQEEWVYEQYF. In DNA, the CDR3 is TGTGCCAGCAGCTTAGGTCAGGAGGAGTGGGTTTACGAGCAGTACTTC. Based on the CDR3 plus reference TRBV13 and TRBJ2-7, the full variable domain is AAGVIQSPRHLIKEKRETATLKCYPIPRHDTVYWYQQGPGQDPQFLISFYEKMQSDKGSIPDRFSAQQFSDYHSELNMSSLELGDSALYFCASSLGQEEWVYEQYFGPGTRLTVT.

V gene TRBV4-2 combines with J gene TRBJ2-7; 10 bases line up with TRBD1. V lost 0 bases to trimming and J lost 3 bases; unmatched junction nucleotides: 5. This CDR3 spans 16 amino acids. Germline CDR1 reads LGHNA; CDR2 reads YNFKEQ. The CDR3 DNA follows: TGTGCCAGCAGCCAAGATGGGACAGGGGACTTCTACGAGCAGTACTTC. Its translation: CASSQDGTGDFYEQYF.

The chain couples TRBV6-6 to TRBJ2-7, with TRBD1 matching over 8 bases. The CDR3 runs to 15 residues. V lost 5 bases and J lost 4; bases outside the gene matches: 10. Germline CDR1 and CDR2: MNHNY and SVGAGI (reference sequence). As DNA, the CDR3 is TGTGCCAGCAGTAAGAGACAGGGGTGGGGGTACGAGCAGTACTTC. It is translated as CASSKRQGWGYEQYF.

The V and J genes are TRBV4-1 and TRBJ1-6; D uncertain. Trimming removed 4 bases from V and 7 bases from J, with 14 bases in between. Germline CDR1 reads MGHRA; CDR2 reads YSYEKL. There are 15 residues in the CDR3. DNA for the CDR3: TGCGCCAGCAGCCCGCGGGATAATACGAATTCACCCCTCCACTTT. It translates to CASSPRDNTNSPLHF.

The chain couples TRBV29-1 to TRBJ2-7; 10 bases are shared with TRBD1. J gave up 2 bases and V 3 bases, and 10 bases lay outside the gene matches. CDR3 length: 16 residues. Looked up from germline, CDR1 is SQVTM and CDR2 is ANQGSEA. CDR3 in amino acids: CSVDGDRGPGAYEQYF. The CDR3 DNA reads TGCAGCGTTGATGGTGACAGGGGGCCCGGGGCCTACGAGCAGTACTTC.

The V call is TRBV6-1, the J call TRBJ2-7; D call uncertain. Germline loops: CDR1 MNHNS, CDR2 SASEGT. V lost 4 bases and J lost 2, with 3 bases in between. The CDR3 is 11 amino acids. In DNA, the CDR3 is TGTGCCAGCAGTGGAGCCTACGAGCAGTACTTC. Residues: CASSGAYEQYF.

This clone has a handful of counts. This chain connects TRBV7-9 to TRBJ2-3; D call uncertain. V gave up 4 bases and J gave up 6 bases, with 11 bases separating them. CDR1 and CDR2 (germline): SEHNR, FQNEAQ (reference sequence). This CDR3 is built from 13 residues. This chain's CDR3 is CASSSEVLDTQYF. The CDR3 nucleotides are TGTGCCAGCAGCTCTGAGGTTCTGGATACGCAGTATTTT.

In its sample, this clone was seen once. Other nucleotide sequences from this sample produce the same CDR3. The rearrangement joins TRBV7-2 to TRBJ2-2, with TRBD2 matching over 10 bases. Germline assignment: CDR1 SGHTA and CDR2 FQGNSA. The CDR3 is 16 residues long. Unmatched junction bases numbered 0, after V lost 1 base and J lost 1 base. CDR3 amino acids: CASSLVAGGNTGELFF. DNA of the CDR3: TGTGCCAGCAGCTTAGTAGCGGGGGGGAACACCGGGGAGCTGTTTTTT.

This chain uses TRBV30 with TRBJ2-7; D remains ambiguous. The V end was cut by 4 bases, the J end by 7 bases, with 20 bases between. CDR1 is GTSNPN, CDR2 SVGIG, per germline (reference sequence). This CDR3 has 14 residues. CDR3 residues: CAWTLHQPVEEQYF. CDR3 nucleotides: TGTGCCTGGACATTACACCAACCTGTTGAAGAGCAGTACTTC.

This clone was recorded only once. The V gene is TRBV5-6, the J gene TRBJ2-1; D might be TRBD1 or TRBD2, each matching 5 bases. Trimming cost V 3 bases and J 0 bases, with 10 bases left between them. CDR1 and CDR2 from the germline V gene are SGHDT and YYEEEE. This CDR3 region has 15 residues. CDR3 in amino acids: CASSWGRHSYNEQFF. The CDR3 DNA reads TGTGCCAGCAGCTGGGGACGCCACTCCTACAATGAGCAGTTCTTC.

Comment on this clone: One end of the junction does not line up with germline, which may come from a read error. The CDR3 bases are TGCGCCAGCTCAAGAGGGACTAGCGGGTTCGAGCAGCACTTC. It translates to CASSRGTSGFEQHF. V and J are TRBV5-1 and TRBJ2-7, with 12 bases aligning to TRBD2. There are 14 residues in the CDR3. CDR1 is SGHRS and CDR2 is YFSETQ in the germline V gene.

The rearrangement joins TRBV19 to TRBJ2-7, with TRBD1 matching over 10 bases. Per germline, CDR1 LNHDA and CDR2 SQIVND (reference sequence). The CDR3 extends over 15 amino acids. Losses at the gene ends were 3 bases for V and 0 bases for J; bases not matched to a gene: 2. CDR3: CASSIGTGASYEQYF. The CDR3 coding sequence is TGTGCCAGTAGTATCGGGACAGGGGCCTCCTACGAGCAGTACTTC.

The V and J genes are TRBV19 and TRBJ2-1, with TRBD2 matching over 7 bases. The CDR3 spans 13 residues. J gave up 10 bases and V 1 base, and 4 bases lay outside the gene matches. In germline, CDR1 is LNHDA, CDR2 SQIVND (reference sequence). The CDR3 bases are TGTGCCAGTAGTATAGGGGACTACGGAGAGCAGTTCTTC. This gives the protein CASSIGDYGEQFF.

This clone was detected only a few times. This sequence joins TRBV30 and TRBJ1-3; D remains unclear. Trimming took off 2 bases at V and 0 bases at J, with 5 bases between the two ends. CDR1 is GTSNPN, CDR2 SVGIG, per germline (reference sequence). The CDR3 length is 13 residues. The CDR3 coding sequence is TGTGCCTGGAGTACTGACTCTGGAAACACCATATATTTT. It yields the protein CAWSTDSGNTIYF.

The rearrangement uses TRBV7-9 and TRBJ2-5; a weak D match, TRBD2 (6 bases). The CDR3 has 13 residues. Germline V gene lookup returns CDR1 SEHNR and CDR2 FQNEAQ (reference sequence). V gave up 7 bases and J gave up 5 bases, with 14 bases separating them. CDR3 in amino acids: CASKEGWSETQYF. CDR3 coding DNA: TGTGCCAGCAAGGAGGGGTGGTCGGAGACCCAGTACTTC.

This clone was counted a single time. The genes are TRBV6-1 and TRBJ2-1; 11 nucleotides match TRBD1. The CDR3 has 15 amino acids. The germline V gene encodes CDR1 MNHNS and CDR2 SASEGT. The V segment lost 2 bases and the J segment 6 bases; nucleotides outside the gene matches: 3. CDR3 coding DNA: TGTGCCAGCAGTGAACGGACAGGGGGCCTCAATGAGCAGTTCTTC. It specifies CASSERTGGLNEQFF.

A single count supports this clone. J is TRBJ2-2 and V is TRBV27; D gene unclear. V lost 6 bases to trimming and J lost 6 bases, with 11 bases between them. Germline V CDR1 and CDR2: MNHEY, SMNVEV (reference sequence). The length of the CDR3 is 13 residues. CDR3: CASSNLLPGELFF. The CDR3 bases are TGTGCCAGCAGCAACCTGCTACCCGGGGAGCTGTTTTTT.

The chain recombines TRBV7-3 with TRBJ2-3; TRBD1 matches at 9 bases. V lost 4 bases, J lost 5 bases, and 4 bases stayed unmatched. The length of the CDR3 is 14 residues. Per germline, CDR1 SGHTA and CDR2 FQGTGA. The CDR3 protein is CASSSPTGGDTQYF. The CDR3 DNA sequence: TGTGCCAGCAGCTCCCCGACAGGGGGAGATACGCAGTATTTT.